A selection of T cell receptor beta chains follows, all from one sample in a study of T cell responses to AZD1222 COVID-19 vaccine. TCRdb's table, derived via immunoSEQ multiplex PCR, lists solely in-frame clones and lacks some. Of over 100,000 clones in the sample, roughly 88% were seen once. The starting material was peripheral blood, obtained on day 0 of AZD1222 vaccination. These receptor sequences come from an adult in good health. Each CDR3 is given with its conserved first and last residue. The D gene is left open where the match is weak. Part of the rows lack a size; the others show once, few, many or a class for expanded clones.

TRBV5-5,-,TRBJ1-5,TRBD1,CASSSTLDRVNQPQHF,TGTGCCAGCAGCTCGACGCTAGACAGGGTCAATCAGCCCCAGCATTTT
TRBV6-5,-,TRBJ1-5,-,CASSRQGGQPQHF,TGTGCCAGCAGCAGGCAGGGCGGACAGCCCCAGCATTTT
TRBV5-8,-,TRBJ2-5,TRBD2,CACNGGGGYGETQYF,TGTGCGTGTAATGGCGGGGGGGGCTACGGAGAGACCCAGTACTTC
TRBV6-5,-,TRBJ2-3,-,CASTATDTQYF,TGTGCCAGCACCGCCACAGATACGCAGTATTTT
TRBV11-2,-,TRBJ1-4,TRBD1,CASSLQGEKLFF,TGTGCCAGCAGCCTACAGGGGGAAAAACTGTTTTTT
TRBV11-2,once,TRBJ2-1,TRBD2,CASSPGLGNEQFF,TGTGCCAGCAGCCCAGGACTAGGCAATGAGCAGTTCTTC
TRBV7-3,-,TRBJ2-3,-,CASRGASDTDTQYF,TGTGCCAGCAGGGGGGCTAGCGATACAGATACGCAGTATTTT
TRBV30,-,TRBJ1-2,-,CAWSVAGWDTF,TGTGCCTGGAGTGTAGCAGGGTGGGACACCTTC
TRBV11-1,-,TRBJ2-7,-,CASSASYEQYF,TGTGCCAGCAGCGCTTCGTACGAGCAGTACTTC
TRBV11-2,-,TRBJ1-6,-,CASSFQQISPLHF,TGTGCCAGCAGCTTTCAACAGATTTCACCCCTCCACTTT
TRBV20-1,-,TRBJ1-1,TRBD1,CSADRVGEAFF,TGCAGTGCCGACAGGGTAGGTGAAGCTTTCTTT
TRBV19,few,TRBJ1-5,-,CASSEVTYSNQPQHF,TGTGCCAGTAGTGAGGTGACGTATAGCAATCAGCCCCAGCATTTT
TRBV6-5,-,TRBJ1-5,-,CASSYGGGRPQHF,TGTGCCAGCAGTTACGGCGGGGGACGGCCCCAGCATTTT
TRBV7-2,-,TRBJ1-1,TRBD1,CASSDRGKTEAFF,TGTGCCAGCAGCGACAGGGGGAAAACTGAAGCTTTCTTT
TRBV5-4,-,TRBJ2-1,TRBD2,CASSLRGGYNEQFF,TGTGCCAGCAGCTTGCGGGGGGGGTACAATGAGCAGTTCTTC
TRBV12-3/TRBV12-4,once,TRBJ2-1,TRBD2,CASRPGLAGVKFF,TGTGCCAGCAGACCTGGACTAGCGGGGGTTAAGTTCTTC
TRBV6-5,once,TRBJ1-1,-,CASIGGEAFF,TGTGCCAGCATCGGTGGTGAAGCTTTCTTT
TRBV5-1,-,TRBJ1-1,TRBD1,CASSGGQGIEAFF,TGCGCCAGCAGCGGAGGACAGGGGATTGAAGCTTTCTTT
TRBV27,-,TRBJ1-6,-,CASSLWGSPLHF,TGTGCCAGCAGTTTATGGGGGTCACCCCTCCACTTT
TRBV15,few,TRBJ1-3,-,CATSRDWADGNTIYF,TGTGCCACCAGCAGAGATTGGGCGGATGGAAACACCATATATTTT
TRBV7-9,-,TRBJ2-5,-,CASSPRTVLQETQYF,TGTGCCAGCAGCCCTAGGACAGTTCTCCAAGAGACCCAGTACTTC
TRBV10-2,-,TRBJ1-1,-,CASSLTGINTEAFF,TGCGCCAGCAGTTTGACAGGCATCAACACTGAAGCTTTCTTT
TRBV19,-,TRBJ1-5,-,CASSIDSRWDQPQHF,TGTGCCAGTAGTATAGATTCCCGGTGGGATCAGCCCCAGCATTTT
TRBV2,-,TRBJ1-6,TRBD1,CASSGPGTGHSPLHF,TGTGCCAGCAGTGGCCCCGGGACAGGGCATTCACCCCTCCACTTT
TRBV7-3,-,TRBJ2-2,TRBD1,CASSLTGGDTGELFF,TGTGCCAGCAGCTTGACAGGGGGCGACACCGGGGAGCTGTTTTTT
TRBV19,once,TRBJ1-3,-,CASSMKRHSSGNTIYF,TGTGCCAGTAGTATGAAGAGGCATAGCTCTGGAAACACCATATATTTT
TRBV6-1,-,TRBJ2-6,TRBD1,CASSEARGRVPSGANVLTF,TGTGCCAGCAGTGAAGCAAGGGGGCGGGTACCCTCTGGGGCCAACGTCCTGACTTTC
TRBV6-1,-,TRBJ2-4,TRBD2,CASSEFGGTDINIQYF,TGTGCCAGCAGTGAATTCGGGGGGACTGACATAAACATTCAGTACTTC
TRBV11-2,-,TRBJ1-1,-,CASSIGRTTEAFF,TGTGCCAGCAGCATTGGCAGGACCACTGAAGCTTTCTTT
TRBV7-7,-,TRBJ2-2,-,CASSLGRVGTGELFF,TGTGCCAGCAGCTTAGGCAGGGTCGGCACCGGGGAGCTGTTTTTT
TRBV9,-,TRBJ1-4,-,CASSAYSARGEKLFF,TGTGCCAGCAGCGCCTACAGTGCCCGGGGGGAAAAACTGTTTTTT
TRBV4-2,-,TRBJ1-6,-,CASSQGQGFDSPLHF,TGTGCCAGCAGCCAAGGCCAGGGGTTCGATTCACCCCTCCACTTT
TRBV3-1/TRBV3-2,-,TRBJ1-2,-,CASSQDGGLGGYTF,TGTGCCAGCAGCCAAGATGGGGGGCTAGGGGGCTACACCTTC
TRBV4-1,once,TRBJ1-3,-,CASSLEVGVEGNTIYF,TGCGCCAGCAGCCTAGAGGTGGGGGTTGAAGGAAACACCATATATTTT
TRBV7-2,-,TRBJ2-7,TRBD2,CASSLESGGAYEQYF,TGTGCCAGCAGCTTAGAGAGCGGGGGGGCCTACGAGCAGTACTTC
TRBV6-5,few,TRBJ2-7,TRBD2,CASRKLAGPIYEQYF,TGTGCCAGCAGAAAACTAGCGGGGCCGATCTACGAGCAGTACTTC
TRBV5-1,-,TRBJ1-2,-,CASSLTGQGGYTF,TGCGCCAGCAGCCTGACGGGGCAGGGTGGCTACACCTTC
TRBV4-1,-,TRBJ1-2,-,CASSRGGEYGYTF,TGCGCCAGCAGCCGGGGCGGGGAATATGGCTACACCTTC
TRBV6-4,-,TRBJ1-5,-,CASSDREGNQPQHF,TGTGCCAGCAGTGACAGGGAAGGCAATCAGCCCCAGCATTTT
TRBV7-9,once,TRBJ1-3,-,CASSTGRENTIYF,TGTGCCAGCAGTACAGGACGGGAAAACACCATATATTTT